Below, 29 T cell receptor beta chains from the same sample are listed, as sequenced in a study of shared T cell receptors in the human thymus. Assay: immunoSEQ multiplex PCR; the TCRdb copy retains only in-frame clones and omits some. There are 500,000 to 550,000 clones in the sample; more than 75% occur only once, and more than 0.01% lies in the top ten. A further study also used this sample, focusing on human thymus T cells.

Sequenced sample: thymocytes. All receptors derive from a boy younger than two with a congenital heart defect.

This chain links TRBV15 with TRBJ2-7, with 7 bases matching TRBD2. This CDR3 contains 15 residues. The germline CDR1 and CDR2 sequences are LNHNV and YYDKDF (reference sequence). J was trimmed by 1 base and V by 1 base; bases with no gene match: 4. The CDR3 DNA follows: TGTGCCACCAGCAGAGGGAGGGGAGGGTCCTACGAGCAGTACTTC. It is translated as CATSRGRGGSYEQYF.

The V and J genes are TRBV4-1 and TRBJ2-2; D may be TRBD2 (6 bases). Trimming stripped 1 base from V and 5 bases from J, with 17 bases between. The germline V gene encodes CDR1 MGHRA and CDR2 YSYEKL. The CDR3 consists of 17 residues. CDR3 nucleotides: TGCGCCAGCAGCCAAGCCTCCACCCCTGGGGGGACCGGGGAGCTGTTTTTT. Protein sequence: CASSQASTPGGTGELFF.

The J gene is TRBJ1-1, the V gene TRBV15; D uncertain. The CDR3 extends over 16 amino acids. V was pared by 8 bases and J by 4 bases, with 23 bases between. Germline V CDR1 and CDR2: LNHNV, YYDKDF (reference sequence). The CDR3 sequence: CATEIRTHRVRTEAFF. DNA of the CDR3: TGTGCCACCGAGATAAGGACTCATAGAGTCCGCACTGAAGCTTTCTTT.

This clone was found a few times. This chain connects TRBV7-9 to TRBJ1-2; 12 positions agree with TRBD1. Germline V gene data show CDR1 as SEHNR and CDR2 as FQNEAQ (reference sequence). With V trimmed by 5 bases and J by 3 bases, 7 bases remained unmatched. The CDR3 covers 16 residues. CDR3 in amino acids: CASSPGTGGQDYGYTF. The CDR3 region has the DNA TGTGCCAGCAGCCCCGGGACAGGGGGCCAAGACTATGGCTACACCTTC.

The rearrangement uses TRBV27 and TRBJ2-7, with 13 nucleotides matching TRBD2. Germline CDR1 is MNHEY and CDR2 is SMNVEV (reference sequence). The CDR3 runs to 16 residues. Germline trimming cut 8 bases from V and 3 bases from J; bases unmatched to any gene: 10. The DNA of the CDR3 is TGTGCCAGCGGCAGACTAGCGGGAGGTGTTAGCTACGAGCAGTACTTC. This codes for CASGRLAGGVSYEQYF.

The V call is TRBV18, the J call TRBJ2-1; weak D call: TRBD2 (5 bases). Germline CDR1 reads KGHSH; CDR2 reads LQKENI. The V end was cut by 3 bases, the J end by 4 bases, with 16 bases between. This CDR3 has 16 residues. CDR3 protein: CASSPKGRGMYNEQFF. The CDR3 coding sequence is TGTGCCAGCTCACCGAAAGGGAGAGGGATGTACAATGAGCAGTTCTTC. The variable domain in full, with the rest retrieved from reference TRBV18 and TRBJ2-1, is NAGVMQNPRHLVRRRGQEARLRCSPMKGHSHVYWYRQLPEEGLKFMVYLQKENIIDESGMPKERFSAEFPKEGPSILRIQQVVRGDSAAYFCASSPKGRGMYNEQFFGPGTRLTVL.

CDR3 sequence: CAWSLKRDGGGEQYF. The CDR3 region has the DNA TGTGCCTGGAGTCTCAAGCGGGATGGAGGGGGCGAGCAGTACTTC. This chain uses TRBV30 with TRBJ2-7, with TRBD2 as a possible D gene (7 bases). Between the trimmed V and J ends, which lost 2 bases and 6 bases, there was a span of 20 bases. Germline CDR1 GTSNPN, CDR2 SVGIG (reference sequence). CDR3 length: 15 residues.

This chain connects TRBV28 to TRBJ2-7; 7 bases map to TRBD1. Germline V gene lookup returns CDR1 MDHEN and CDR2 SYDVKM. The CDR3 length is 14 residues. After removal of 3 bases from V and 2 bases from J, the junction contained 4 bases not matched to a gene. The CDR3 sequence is CASSFRTGPYEQYF. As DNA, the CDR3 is TGTGCCAGCAGTTTTCGGACAGGACCCTACGAGCAGTACTTC.

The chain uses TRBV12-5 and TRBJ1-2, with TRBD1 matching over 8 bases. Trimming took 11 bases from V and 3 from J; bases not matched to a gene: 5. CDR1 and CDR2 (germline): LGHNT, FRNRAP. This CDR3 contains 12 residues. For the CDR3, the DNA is TGTGCTTCTGGACAGGGAGACTATGGCTACACCTTC. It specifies CASGQGDYGYTF.

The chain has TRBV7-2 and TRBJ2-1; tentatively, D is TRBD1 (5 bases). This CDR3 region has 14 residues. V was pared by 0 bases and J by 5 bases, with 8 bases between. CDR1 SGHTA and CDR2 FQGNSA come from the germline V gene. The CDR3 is CASSLAGHHNEQFF. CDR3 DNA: TGTGCCAGCAGCTTAGCAGGACACCACAATGAGCAGTTCTTC.

This CDR3 is CASGLYLGTSREHEQFF. In nucleotides, the CDR3 is TGTGCTAGTGGTTTGTACCTCGGGACTAGCCGTGAGCATGAGCAGTTCTTC. The chain is built from TRBV12-5 and TRBJ2-1, with 9 bases fitting TRBD2. From germline, CDR1 is LGHNT and CDR2 FRNRAP. Trimming at V came to 2 bases and at J to 8 bases, leaving 13 bases not matched to a gene. There are 17 residues in the CDR3.

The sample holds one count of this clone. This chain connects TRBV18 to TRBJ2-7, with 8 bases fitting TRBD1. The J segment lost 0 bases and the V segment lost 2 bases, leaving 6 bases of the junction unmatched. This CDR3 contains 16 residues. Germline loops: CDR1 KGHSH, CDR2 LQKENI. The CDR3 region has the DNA TGTGCCAGCTCACCAAGGACAGGGTTAAGCTCCTACGAGCAGTACTTC. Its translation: CASSPRTGLSSYEQYF.

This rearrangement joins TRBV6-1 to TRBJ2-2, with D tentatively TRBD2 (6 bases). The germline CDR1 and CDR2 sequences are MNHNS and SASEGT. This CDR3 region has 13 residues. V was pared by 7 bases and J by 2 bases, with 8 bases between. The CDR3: CASTGGNTGELFF. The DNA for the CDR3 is TGTGCCAGCACCGGGGGTAACACCGGGGAGCTGTTTTTT.

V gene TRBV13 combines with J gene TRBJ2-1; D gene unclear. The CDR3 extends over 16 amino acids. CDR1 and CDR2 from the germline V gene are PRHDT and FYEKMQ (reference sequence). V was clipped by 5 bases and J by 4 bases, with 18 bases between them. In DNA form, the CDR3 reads TGTGCCAGCAGCCCACCGCCTAGATCCCCTTACAATGAGCAGTTCTTC. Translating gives CASSPPPRSPYNEQFF.

The CDR3 loop reads CATSRRTRHFPPLDTQYF. The CDR3, as DNA: TGTGCCACCAGCCGAAGGACTAGGCATTTCCCCCCGCTGGATACGCAGTATTTT. The chain employs TRBV15 and TRBJ2-3, with TRBD2 matching 7 bases. J was trimmed by 6 bases and V by 5 bases; bases with no gene match: 20. From germline, CDR1 is LNHNV and CDR2 YYDKDF (reference sequence). This CDR3 is 18 amino acids long.

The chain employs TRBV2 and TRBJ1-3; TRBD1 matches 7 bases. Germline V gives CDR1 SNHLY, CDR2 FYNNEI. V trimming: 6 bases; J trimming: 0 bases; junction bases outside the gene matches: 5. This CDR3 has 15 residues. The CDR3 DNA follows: TGTGCCAGCAGCGAGGGGGCCGACTCTGGAAACACCATATATTTT. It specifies CASSEGADSGNTIYF.

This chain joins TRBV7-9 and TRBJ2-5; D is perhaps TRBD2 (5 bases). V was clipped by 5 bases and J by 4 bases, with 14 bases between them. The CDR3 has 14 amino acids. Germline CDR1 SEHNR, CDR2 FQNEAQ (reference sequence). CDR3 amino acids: CASSDQSGGETQYF. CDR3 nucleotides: TGTGCCAGCAGCGACCAGAGCGGCGGAGAGACCCAGTACTTC.

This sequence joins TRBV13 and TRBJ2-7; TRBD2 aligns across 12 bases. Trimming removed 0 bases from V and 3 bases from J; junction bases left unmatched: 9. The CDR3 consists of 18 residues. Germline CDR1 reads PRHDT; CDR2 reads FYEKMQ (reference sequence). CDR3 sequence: CASSLGTSGRGDNYEQYF. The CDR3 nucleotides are TGTGCCAGCAGCTTAGGGACTAGCGGGAGAGGTGACAACTACGAGCAGTACTTC.

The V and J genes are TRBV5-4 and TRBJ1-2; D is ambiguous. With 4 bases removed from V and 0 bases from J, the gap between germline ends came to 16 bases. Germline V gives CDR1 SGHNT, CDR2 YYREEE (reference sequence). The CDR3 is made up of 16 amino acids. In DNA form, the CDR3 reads TGTGCCAGCAGCCCGGGAACGCCTACCGCTAACTATGGCTACACCTTC. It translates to CASSPGTPTANYGYTF.

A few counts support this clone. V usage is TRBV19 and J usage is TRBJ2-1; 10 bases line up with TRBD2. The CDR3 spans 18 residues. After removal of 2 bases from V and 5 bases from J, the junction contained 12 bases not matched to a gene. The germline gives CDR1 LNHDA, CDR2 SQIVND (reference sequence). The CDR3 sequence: CASSITVPRTSGHNEQFF. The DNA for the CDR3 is TGTGCCAGTAGTATAACGGTACCCCGGACTAGCGGCCACAATGAGCAGTTCTTC.

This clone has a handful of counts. The CDR3, as DNA: TGTGCCAGCAGCAAAAGACAGGTTGGGACCTACGAGCAGTACTTC. Translating it yields CASSKRQVGTYEQYF. This chain links TRBV5-6 with TRBJ2-7, with a weak D call TRBD1 (6 bases). V was clipped by 4 bases and J by 2 bases, with 16 bases between them. CDR3 length: 15 amino acids. Looked up from germline, CDR1 is SGHDT and CDR2 is YYEEEE.

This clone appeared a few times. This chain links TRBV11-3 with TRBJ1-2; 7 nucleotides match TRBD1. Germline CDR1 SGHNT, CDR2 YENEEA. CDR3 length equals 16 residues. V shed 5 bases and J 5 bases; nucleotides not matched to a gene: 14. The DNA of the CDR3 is TGTGCCAGCAGCCCCCACGGGACAGAGTTTGGGTATGGCTACACCTTC. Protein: CASSPHGTEFGYGYTF.

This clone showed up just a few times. The chain's CDR3 is CASRTQGEINQPQHF. DNA for the CDR3: TGTGCCAGCAGAACACAGGGGGAAATCAATCAGCCCCAGCATTTT. The V and J genes are TRBV6-1 and TRBJ1-5, with 8 bases identical to TRBD1. From germline, CDR1 is MNHNS and CDR2 SASEGT. The V and J ends lost 6 bases and 3 bases, in that order; junction bases with no gene match: 7. The CDR3 extends over 15 amino acids.

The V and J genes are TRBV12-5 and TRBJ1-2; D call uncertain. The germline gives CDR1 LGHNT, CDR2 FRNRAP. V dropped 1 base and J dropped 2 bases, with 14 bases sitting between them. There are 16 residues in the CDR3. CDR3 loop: CASGLGSFGGNYGYTF. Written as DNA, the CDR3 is TGTGCTAGTGGTTTGGGATCCTTCGGAGGAAACTATGGCTACACCTTC.

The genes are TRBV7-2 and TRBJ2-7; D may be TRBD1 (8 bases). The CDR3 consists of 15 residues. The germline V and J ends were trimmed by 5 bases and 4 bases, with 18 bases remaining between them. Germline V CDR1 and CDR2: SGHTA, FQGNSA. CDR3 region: CASSIDRGGGYEQYF. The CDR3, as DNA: TGTGCCAGCAGCATTGACAGGGGAGGGGGGTACGAGCAGTACTTC.

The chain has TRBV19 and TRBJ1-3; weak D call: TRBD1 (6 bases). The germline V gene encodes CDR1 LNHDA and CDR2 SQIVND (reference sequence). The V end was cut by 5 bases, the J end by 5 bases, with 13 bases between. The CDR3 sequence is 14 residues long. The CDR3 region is CASSPLDRRNTIYF. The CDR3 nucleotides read TGTGCCAGTAGTCCTCTGGACAGAAGAAACACCATATATTTT.

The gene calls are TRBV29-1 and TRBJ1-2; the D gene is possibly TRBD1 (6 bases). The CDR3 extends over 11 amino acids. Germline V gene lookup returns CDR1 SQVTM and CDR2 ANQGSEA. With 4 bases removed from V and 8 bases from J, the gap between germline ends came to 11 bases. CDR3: CSVAGAGGYTF. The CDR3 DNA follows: TGCAGCGTTGCAGGGGCAGGGGGCTACACCTTC. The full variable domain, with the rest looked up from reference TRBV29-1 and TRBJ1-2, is SAVISQKPSRDICQRGTSLTIQCQVDSQVTMMFWYRQQPGQSLTLIATANQGSEATYESGFVIDKFPISRPNLTFSTLTVSNMSPEDSSIYLCSVAGAGGYTFGSGTRLTVV.

Here the CDR3 DNA reads TGTGCCAGCAGCGTAGGGGTACAGGGGGAAGTTTACGAGCAGTACTTC. Residues: CASSVGVQGEVYEQYF. The chain has TRBV9 and TRBJ2-7; 8 bases are shared with TRBD1. The germline V gene has CDR1 SGDLS and CDR2 YYNGEE. The CDR3 runs 16 residues. Trimming cost V 0 bases and J 4 bases; bases outside gene matches: 9.

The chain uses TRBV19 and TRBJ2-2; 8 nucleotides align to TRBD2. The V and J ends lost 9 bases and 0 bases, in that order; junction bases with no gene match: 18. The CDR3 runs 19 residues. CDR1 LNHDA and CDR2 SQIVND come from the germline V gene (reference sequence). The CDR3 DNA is TGTGCCAGCGCAGGGAGAGGGCTAGCGGGCGGGACGAACACCGGGGAGCTGTTTTTT. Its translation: CASAGRGLAGGTNTGELFF.